A single T cell receptor (beta chain) is shown here with its context. Its antigen remains unknown. The PCR made use of 60 Vbeta and 13 Jbeta primers. Sequencing used immunoSEQ multiplex PCR; TCRdb keeps in-frame clones, though not all of them. The table records 150,000 or so clones, 71% of them present only once. V was pared by 4 bases and J by 7 bases, with 13 bases between. The CDR3 has 13 residues. Germline V gene lookup returns CDR1 SGHVS and CDR2 FNYEAQ. The data originate from a study of cytomegalovirus exposure and HLA in healthy donors. Study outcomes and limitations: Productive rates of about 87% or about 30% were seen for most TCR beta V segments in an earlier analysis. Presence/absence analyses supposed approximately even sequencing depth among donors.

This sequence was found in a girl aged 10-17 years in good health and CMV-seronegative. Sample: PBMCs. This chain joins TRBV7-6 and TRBJ1-1; TRBD1 is a possible D gene (6 bases). The CDR3 spells CASSSLTGIEAFF. The CDR3 bases are TGTGCCAGCAGCTCATTAACAGGGATTGAAGCTTTCTTT.